This T cell receptor beta chain came from a study of cytomegalovirus exposure and HLA in healthy donors. The PCR was carried out with 60 Vbeta primers and 13 Jbeta primers. TCRdb keeps only in-frame clones here, not all; method: immunoSEQ multiplex PCR. The sample lists about 120,000 clones, 73% occurring once. The CDR3 runs 16 residues. V lost 2 bases, J lost 3 bases, and 9 bases stayed unmatched. The germline gives CDR1 ENHRY, CDR2 SYGVKD. V is TRBV10-3 and J is TRBJ2-7; 8 bases align to TRBD1. Source material: PBMCs. The sequence came from a woman in her thirties or forties in good health and CMV-seronegative. The CDR3 nucleotides are TGTGCCATCAGTGAGGGGACAGGCCCTAATTACTACGAGCAGTACTTC. Its translation: CAISEGTGPNYYEQYF.